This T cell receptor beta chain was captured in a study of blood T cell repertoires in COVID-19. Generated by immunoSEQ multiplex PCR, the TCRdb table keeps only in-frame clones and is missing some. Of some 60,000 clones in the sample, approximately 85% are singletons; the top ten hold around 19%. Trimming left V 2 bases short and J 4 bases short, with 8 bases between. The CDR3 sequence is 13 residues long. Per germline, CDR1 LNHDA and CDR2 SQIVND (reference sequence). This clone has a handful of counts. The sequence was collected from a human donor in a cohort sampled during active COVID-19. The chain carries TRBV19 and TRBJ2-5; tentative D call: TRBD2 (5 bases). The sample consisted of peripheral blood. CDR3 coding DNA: TGTGCCAGTAGTATACAGGCGGGAGAGACCCAGTACTTC. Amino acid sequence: CASSIQAGETQYF.